Listed here are 23 T cell receptor beta chains from one sample, sequenced in a study of OX40 agonist ivuxolimab in advanced cancers. The assay was immunoSEQ multiplex PCR, and TCRdb's table has in-frame clones only and misses some. Among roughly 46,000 clones, about 90% were seen once, and the ten largest hold around 60%. The specimen was CD4+ or CD8+ T cells sorted from blood, collected in a trial of the OX40 agonist ivuxolimab. The receptors stem from an adult with an advanced solid tumor such as melanoma, head and neck, liver or kidney cancer.

The chain recombines TRBV7-2 with TRBJ2-1; 9 bases are shared with TRBD1. Trimming at V came to 3 bases and at J to 15 bases, leaving 12 bases not matched to a gene. CDR1 is SGHTA and CDR2 is FQGNSA in the germline V gene. The CDR3 consists of 14 residues. The CDR3 sequence is CASSFSAGQGIRFF. In DNA, the CDR3 is TGTGCCAGCAGCTTTTCGGCGGGACAGGGTATAAGGTTCTTC.

The chain combines TRBV9 with TRBJ2-7; D uncertain. From germline, CDR1 is SGDLS and CDR2 YYNGEE. This CDR3 contains 15 residues. The V end was cut by 0 bases, the J end by 5 bases, with 15 bases between. The CDR3 region is CASSVGTADIDEQYF. CDR3 bases: TGTGCCAGCAGCGTAGGCACGGCGGATATCGACGAGCAGTACTTC. Full variable domain (rest looked up from reference TRBV9 and TRBJ2-7): DSGVTQTPKHLITATGQRVTLRCSPRSGDLSVYWYQQSLDQGLQFLIQYYNGEERAKGNILERFSAQQFPDLHSELNLSSLELGDSALYFCASSVGTADIDEQYFGPGTRLTVT.

The genes are TRBV10-3 and TRBJ2-4; 8 nucleotides align to TRBD1. The junction had 7 bases not matched to a gene; V was cut back by 6 bases and J by 9 bases. Germline-derived CDR1 and CDR2 are ENHRY and SYGVKD. The CDR3 is 13 amino acids. CDR3 coding DNA: TGTGCCATCAGAATGGACAGGGTGGGCATTCAGTACTTC. The encoded protein is CAIRMDRVGIQYF.

This clone was observed once. The chain combines TRBV10-3 with TRBJ1-4; D not resolved. Trimming pared 4 bases from V and 7 bases from J, leaving 16 bases between. The CDR3 runs 15 residues. CDR1 is ENHRY, CDR2 SYGVKD, per germline. CDR3 DNA sequence: TGTGCCATCAGTGTCGCCGGGGAGGGTAGTGAAAAACTGTTTTTT. Its protein product is CAISVAGEGSEKLFF.

V and J are TRBV27 and TRBJ2-1; perhaps TRBD1 as D (6 bases). The V gene lost 2 bases and the J gene lost 7 bases, with 9 bases spanning the gap. CDR3 length: 13 amino acids. Germline assignment: CDR1 MNHEY and CDR2 SMNVEV (reference sequence). CDR3 in DNA: TGTGCCAGCAGTTTACAGGACAGTAATGAGCAGTTCTTC. This codes for CASSLQDSNEQFF.

V is TRBV7-3 and J is TRBJ2-2; D gene unclear. The CDR3 covers 15 residues. Per germline, CDR1 SGHTA and CDR2 FQGTGA. V was pared by 1 base and J by 0 bases, with 6 bases between. The CDR3 reads CASSLNRPNTGELFF. The CDR3 nucleotides are TGTGCCAGCAGCTTAAACAGACCGAACACCGGGGAGCTGTTTTTT. Filled out from reference TRBV7-3 and TRBJ2-2, the complete variable domain reads GAGVSQTPSNKVTEKGKYVELRCDPISGHTALYWYRQSLGQGPEFLIYFQGTGAADDSGLPNDRFFAVRPEGSVSTLKIQRTERGDSAVYLCASSLNRPNTGELFFGEGSRLTVL.

V usage is TRBV18 and J usage is TRBJ1-2; D gene ambiguous. From germline, CDR1 is KGHSH and CDR2 LQKENI. The CDR3 has 13 residues. The V end was cut by 0 bases, the J end by 8 bases, with 10 bases between. The CDR3 sequence: CASSPPTGWGYTF. The DNA of the CDR3 is TGTGCCAGCTCACCACCGACTGGGTGGGGCTACACCTTC.

The chain couples TRBV6-6 to TRBJ2-7, with TRBD1 matching over 9 bases. Germline-derived CDR1 and CDR2 are MNHNY and SVGAGI (reference sequence). With V trimmed by 5 bases and J by 0 bases, 5 bases remained unmatched. The CDR3 length is 15 residues. Written as DNA, the CDR3 is TGTGCCAGCAGTGGGGACAGGGCAAGCTCCTACGAGCAGTACTTC. It encodes CASSGDRASSYEQYF.

This chain uses TRBV7-8 with TRBJ2-7; D is unresolved. Germline CDR1 and CDR2: SGHVS and FQNEAQ. The CDR3 covers 14 residues. Trimming shortened V by 3 bases and J by 0 bases, and 9 bases separated the two germline ends. This CDR3 is CASSFADSSYEQYF. Here the CDR3 DNA reads TGTGCCAGCAGCTTCGCGGATAGCTCCTACGAGCAGTACTTC.

The chain carries TRBV7-9 and TRBJ2-3, with D unresolved. Germline V CDR1 and CDR2: SEHNR, FQNEAQ (reference sequence). Trimming shortened V by 0 bases and J by 4 bases, and 14 bases separated the two germline ends. The CDR3 is made up of 16 amino acids. This CDR3 reads CASSLAISLGADTQYF. The DNA for the CDR3 is TGTGCCAGCAGCTTAGCGATTAGCTTGGGCGCAGATACGCAGTATTTT.

J is TRBJ2-1 and V is TRBV6-4; 9 bases line up with TRBD2. The V gene's germline CDR1 is MRHNA and CDR2 SNTAGT. CDR3 length: 15 amino acids. V shed 3 bases and J 8 bases; nucleotides not matched to a gene: 8. The chain's CDR3 is CASSETGTSFHEQFF. In DNA form, the CDR3 reads TGTGCCAGCAGTGAAACTGGGACTAGCTTCCATGAGCAGTTCTTC.

This chain uses TRBV28 with TRBJ2-6; 8 bases line up with TRBD1. Per germline, CDR1 MDHEN and CDR2 SYDVKM. The CDR3 consists of 17 residues. With 4 bases clipped from V and 0 bases from J, the junction kept 5 bases outside the gene matches. The CDR3 is CASSSWDRLSGANVLTF. The DNA of the CDR3 is TGTGCCAGCAGTTCCTGGGACAGGCTCTCTGGGGCCAACGTCCTGACTTTC. Full variable domain (missing parts from reference TRBV28 and TRBJ2-6): DVKVTQSSRYLVKRTGEKVFLECVQDMDHENMFWYRQDPGLGLRLIYFSYDVKMKEKGDIPEGYSVSREKKERFSLILESASTNQTSMYLCASSSWDRLSGANVLTFGAGSRLTVL.

The chain recombines TRBV7-8 with TRBJ2-5; D call uncertain. The CDR3 loop spans 16 amino acids. V was shortened by 1 base and J by 3 bases, with 15 bases between the two germline ends. The germline gives CDR1 SGHVS, CDR2 FQNEAQ. CDR3 bases: TGTGCCAGCAGCTTAGAGTATCAGGCTGAAGAAGAGACCCAGTACTTC. Its translation is CASSLEYQAEEETQYF. The entire variable domain, with the rest obtained from reference TRBV7-8 and TRBJ2-5, is as follows: GAGVSQSPRYKVAKRGQDVALRCDPISGHVSLFWYQQALGQGPEFLTYFQNEAQLDKSGLPSDRFFAERPEGSVSTLKIQRTQQEDSAVYLCASSLEYQAEEETQYFGPGTRLLVL.

This chain joins TRBV6-8 and TRBJ2-7; the D is unclear. The CDR3 consists of 10 residues. Deletions cut 7 bases from V and 6 bases from J, with 7 bases between. Germline assignment: CDR1 MNHGY and CDR2 SAAAGT. The CDR3 loop is CASITGEQYF. DNA for the CDR3: TGTGCCAGCATAACCGGCGAGCAGTACTTC.

The chain carries TRBV4-1 and TRBJ2-5; no clear D. Judging by the DNA end, TRBJ2-7 fits better; the J call may be wrong. This CDR3 contains 14 residues. Germline CDR1 and CDR2: MGHRA and YSYEKL. The CDR3 DNA is TGCGCCAGCAGCCAAGCCGGTTTCCTCTACGAGCAGTACTTC. Translated, it gives CASSQAGFLYEQYF.

The chain links TRBV2 to TRBJ2-3; D may match TRBD1 or TRBD2 (5 bases each). The CDR3 runs to 15 residues. Germline CDR1 and CDR2: SNHLY and FYNNEI. Trimming stripped 9 bases from V and 2 bases from J, with 18 bases between. CDR3 in DNA: TGTGCCAGTGCCGGGACGACGAGGAACACAGATACGCAGTATTTT. Its translation is CASAGTTRNTDTQYF.

DNA for the CDR3: TGTGCCAGCAGTGAGGCAGGCTTCACCTACGAGCAGTACTTC. The encoded protein is CASSEAGFTYEQYF. This sequence joins TRBV25-1 and TRBJ2-7; D ambiguous. This CDR3 has 14 amino acids. CDR1 and CDR2 (germline): MGHDK, SYGVNS. Trimming pared 3 bases from V and 2 bases from J, leaving 11 bases between.

The CDR3 spells CASRTGGQETQYF. CDR3 DNA: TGTGCCAGCAGAACAGGGGGCCAGGAGACCCAGTACTTC. V usage is TRBV11-2 and J usage is TRBJ2-5; 9 bases map to TRBD1. Trimming took 6 bases from V and 5 from J; bases not matched to a gene: 4. Germline CDR1 is SGHAT and CDR2 is FQNNGV. This CDR3 has 13 amino acids.

The chain couples TRBV7-9 to TRBJ2-1, with D perhaps being TRBD1 or TRBD2 (5 bases each). CDR1 and CDR2 from the germline V gene are SEHNR and FQNEAQ (reference sequence). CDR3 length: 17 amino acids. Trimming shortened V by 5 bases and J by 2 bases, and 19 bases separated the two germline ends. This chain's CDR3 is CASSPPRGSGTYNEQFF. In DNA, the CDR3 is TGTGCCAGCAGCCCCCCACGGGGCTCGGGAACCTACAATGAGCAGTTCTTC. The full variable domain, its missing parts supplied by reference TRBV7-9 and TRBJ2-1, is DTGVSQNPRHKITKRGQNVTFRCDPISEHNRLYWYRQTLGQGPEFLTYFQNEAQLEKSRLLSDRFSAERPKGSFSTLEIQRTEQGDSAMYLCASSPPRGSGTYNEQFFGPGTRLTVL.

This clone came up once. J is TRBJ2-5 and V is TRBV12-5; tentatively, D is TRBD1 or TRBD2 (6 bases each). The DNA end is more similar to TRBJ2-7, so the J call may be wrong. The CDR3 runs to 15 residues. Germline V gives CDR1 LGHNT, CDR2 FRNRAP. The CDR3 is CASGLVRGGRYEQYF. The CDR3 nucleotides are TGTGCTAGTGGTTTGGTACGAGGGGGGAGGTACGAGCAGTACTTC.

This sequence joins TRBV27 and TRBJ1-2; unclear D gene. Trimming took off 5 bases at V and 4 bases at J, with 11 bases between the two ends. This CDR3 region has 13 residues. Germline values: CDR1 MNHEY, CDR2 SMNVEV (reference sequence). This CDR3 reads CASSPSGRYGYTF. The DNA for the CDR3 is TGTGCCAGCAGTCCCAGCGGCCGCTATGGCTACACCTTC.

V usage is TRBV9 and J usage is TRBJ1-2; 11 positions match TRBD1. V was clipped by 3 bases and J by 6 bases; unmatched bases: 10. Germline CDR1 is SGDLS and CDR2 is YYNGEE. The CDR3 spans 16 residues. In DNA form, the CDR3 reads TGTGCCAGCAGCGCCACTCCCGGGACAGGGGGAGATGGCTACACCTTC. This translates into CASSATPGTGGDGYTF. Filled out from reference TRBV9 and TRBJ1-2, the complete variable domain reads DSGVTQTPKHLITATGQRVTLRCSPRSGDLSVYWYQQSLDQGLQFLIQYYNGEERAKGNILERFSAQQFPDLHSELNLSSLELGDSALYFCASSATPGTGGDGYTFGSGTRLTVV.

The V gene is TRBV10-3, the J gene TRBJ1-4, with no clear D. This CDR3 has 15 amino acids. Germline CDR1 ENHRY, CDR2 SYGVKD. V lost 5 bases and J lost 0, with 10 bases in between. The CDR3: CAISSAGATNEKLFF. Here the CDR3 DNA reads TGTGCCATCAGTTCCGCGGGAGCAACTAATGAAAAACTGTTTTTT.